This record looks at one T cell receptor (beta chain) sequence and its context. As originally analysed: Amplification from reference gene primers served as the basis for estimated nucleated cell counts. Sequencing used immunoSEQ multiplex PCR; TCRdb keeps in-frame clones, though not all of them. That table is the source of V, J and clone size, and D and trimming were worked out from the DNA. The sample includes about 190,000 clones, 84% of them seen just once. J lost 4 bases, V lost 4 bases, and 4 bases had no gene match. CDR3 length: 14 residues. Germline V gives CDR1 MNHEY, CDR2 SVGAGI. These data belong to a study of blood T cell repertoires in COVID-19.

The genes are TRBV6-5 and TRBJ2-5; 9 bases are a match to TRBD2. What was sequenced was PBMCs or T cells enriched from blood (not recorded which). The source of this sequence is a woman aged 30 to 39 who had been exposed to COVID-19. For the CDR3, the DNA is TGTGCCAGCAGTTTAGTAGCGGGGGTAGAGACCCAGTACTTC. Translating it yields CASSLVAGVETQYF.